What follows is one TCR beta chain and its context. Antigen specificity is unknown. The read comes to an end 3 residues before the CDR3 does, leaving the germline J gene to fill in the end. V was shortened by 5 bases and J by 1 base, with 11 bases between the two germline ends. The germline V gene encodes CDR1 SEHNR and CDR2 FQNEAQ (reference sequence). The CDR3 consists of 14 residues. This specimen belongs to a study of T cells in women clearing cervical HPV infection. Study-wide background: Blood came at first lesion visit for cases, post-clearance for controls.

Study findings and constraints: T-cell numbers per sample were unknown and may explain richness differences.

Measured with immunoSEQ multiplex PCR; TCRdb has only the in-frame clones, and not every one. The sample data list around 35,000 clones. This receptor was identified in a woman aged 18 to 75 with a cervical HPV16 infection that either progressed to CIN3+ or cleared (not recorded which). The J gene is TRBJ2-5, the V gene TRBV7-9, with D perhaps TRBD1 (6 bases). The sequenced sample was blood buffy coat. Incomplete CDR3 DNA: TGTGCCAGCAGCCCAGGACAGTCCCAAGAGACC. This gives the protein CASSPGQSQET. Given in full, the CDR3 is CASSPGQSQETQYF.